The 2 T cell receptor beta chains listed next were all sequenced from one sample in a study of monozygotic twins with inflammatory bowel disease. Reprocessing the 5' RACE reads, TCRdb reports a single entry for every CDR3 protein and omits DNA. The listing contains 200,000 to 250,000 distinct CDR3 sequences. The source material was blood. The receptors were gathered from a human donor with ulcerative colitis or Crohn's disease, or a healthy co-twin of an affected twin (not recorded which).

The genes are TRBV20-1 and TRBJ1-6. The CDR3 runs 12 residues. The germline V gene has CDR1 DFQATT and CDR2 SNEGSKA (reference sequence). The chain's CDR3 is CSARSGNSPLHF.

This sequence joins TRBV6-2 or TRBV6-3 and TRBJ1-2; lacking DNA, the TRBD1 call made by TCRdb goes unchecked. The CDR3 runs to 13 residues. Germline values: CDR1 MNHEY, CDR2 SVGEGT. CDR3 in amino acids: CASSPGRRYGYTF.